The entry below describes one TCR beta chain. Clones were sequenced by immunoSEQ multiplex PCR, and TCRdb holds only the in-frame ones, with some missing. The top ten clones hold roughly 9.6% of a sample with 150,000 to 200,000 clones, over 70% of them seen once. CDR3 length: 15 residues. The V gene's germline CDR1 is MNHNS and CDR2 SASEGT. Between the trimmed V and J ends, which lost 1 base and 3 bases, there was a span of 12 bases. The sample originates from a study of blood T cell repertoires in COVID-19. The sequence was collected from a man in his fifties or sixties who had recovered from COVID-19. Sequencing was performed on PBMCs or T cells enriched from blood (not recorded which). The chain carries TRBV6-1 and TRBJ1-1; D uncertain. CDR3 DNA: TGTGCCAGCAGTGAAGGACGGAGGGATTACACTGAAGCTTTCTTT. It encodes CASSEGRRDYTEAFF.